These T cell receptor beta chains were read from a single sample in a study of post-analysis software for immune sequencing data. MiXCR was run by TCRdb on the PCR reads, yielding one entry per CDR3 protein. The sample lists around 500,000 distinct CDR3 sequences, around a third occurring once. The sample consisted of blood. All receptors come from a girl under 18 with multiple sclerosis. The CDR3 runs from the conserved cysteine through the conserved F or W. D genes are given only for firm matches. Clone size, where shown, is once, few, many, or a class for clones that have expanded.

d_gene	abundance	v_gene	j_gene	CDR3aa	CDR3nt
-	-	TRBV20-1	TRBJ2-5	CSAGGPLEETQYF	TGCAGTGCCGGGGGACCTTTGGAAGAGACCCAGTACTTC
-	-	TRBV20-1	TRBJ2-1	CSARGRDTYNEQFF	TGCAGTGCTAGAGGCCGGGACACCTACAATGAGCAGTTCTTC
-	once	TRBV9	TRBJ1-2	CASSDGDGVRNYGYTF	TGTGCCAGCAGCGACGGGGATGGGGTCCGTAACTATGGCTACACCTTC
TRBD1	-	TRBV19	TRBJ1-6	CASSTLSGTGGSPLHF	TGTGCCAGTAGTACCCTGAGCGGGACAGGGGGCTCCCCCCTCCACTTT
-	-	TRBV5-1	TRBJ1-1	CASSLTGAVTEAFF	TGCGCCAGCAGCTTGACGGGGGCGGTCACTGAAGCTTTCTTT
TRBD2	-	TRBV18	TRBJ2-2	CASSRSALAGTTGELFF	TGTGCCAGCTCTCGATCTGCACTAGCGGGCACAACCGGGGAGCTGTTTTTT
-	-	TRBV7-6	TRBJ2-1	CASQGLGNEQFF	TGTGCTAGTCAGGGCTTAGGGAATGAGCAGTTCTTC
-	-	TRBV29-1	TRBJ1-1	CSVDVARNTEAFF	TGCAGCGTTGATGTTGCCCGGAACACTGAAGCTTTCTTT
-	few	TRBV20-1	TRBJ2-7	CSAPMHTRYEQYF	TGCAGTGCACCGATGCACACCCGCTACGAGCAGTACTTC
TRBD2	-	TRBV2	TRBJ2-1	CASKERGPYNEQFF	TGTGCCAGCAAGGAGCGGGGACCCTACAATGAGCAGTTCTTC
TRBD2	-	TRBV4-1	TRBJ2-3	CASCLRGGQDTQYF	TGCGCCAGCTGCTTGCGGGGGGGCCAAGATACGCAGTATTTT
-	-	TRBV7-2	TRBJ2-7	CASSFQGPPRSEQYF	TGTGCCAGCAGCTTTCAGGGGCCACCCAGAAGCGAGCAGTACTTC
-	-	TRBV12-3/TRBV12-4	TRBJ2-3	CASRGTEGTDTQYF	TGTGCCAGCCGAGGCACGGAGGGCACAGATACGCAGTATTTT
TRBD1	few	TRBV12-3/TRBV12-4	TRBJ2-1	CASIRTGGFYEQFF	TGTGCCAGCATTCGGACAGGGGGCTTTTATGAGCAGTTCTTC
TRBD2	-	TRBV11-2	TRBJ2-4	CASSPTRLAGAGNIQYF	TGTGCCAGCAGCCCAACCCGGCTAGCGGGGGCAGGGAACATTCAGTACTTC
-	-	TRBV7-9	TRBJ1-1	CSSSLVRDTEAFF	TGTTCCAGCAGCTTAGTCCGGGACACTGAAGCTTTCTTT
TRBD1	once	TRBV5-4	TRBJ2-1	CASSTDRVPYNEQFF	TGTGCCAGCAGTACTGACAGGGTCCCCTACAATGAGCAGTTCTTC
-	once	TRBV25-1	TRBJ2-1	CASSESSGLGGSNEQFF	TGTGCCAGCAGTGAATCATCAGGCCTGGGGGGTTCGAATGAGCAGTTCTTC
-	-	TRBV2	TRBJ1-3	CASSETDLDSGNTIYF	TGTGCCAGCAGTGAAACTGATCTCGACTCTGGAAACACCATATATTTT
-	-	TRBV7-8	TRBJ2-1	CASSLEPGTSYNEQFF	TGTGCCAGCAGCTTAGAACCAGGAACCTCCTACAATGAGCAGTTCTTC
-	few	TRBV5-1	TRBJ2-3	CASSFTADTQYF	TGCGCCAGCAGCTTTACGGCAGATACGCAGTATTTT
-	-	TRBV6-2/TRBV6-3	TRBJ1-2	CASSPDANYGYTF	TGTGCCAGCAGCCCAGACGCTAACTATGGCTACACCTTC
TRBD1	-	TRBV9	TRBJ1-6	CASSVDRVSPLHF	TGTGCCAGCAGCGTCGACAGGGTCTCACCCCTCCACTTT
-	few	TRBV10-3	TRBJ2-7	CAVSGSYEQYF	TGTGCCGTCTCGGGCTCCTACGAGCAGTACTTC
-	-	TRBV28	TRBJ2-5	CASRSPGDQETQYF	TGTGCCAGCAGGTCCCCAGGAGACCAAGAGACCCAGTACTTC
-	-	TRBV20-1	TRBJ1-5	CSAGADQPQHF	TGCAGTGCGGGTGCTGATCAGCCCCAGCATTTT
-	few	TRBV5-1	TRBJ2-3	CASSRGDTDTQYF	TGCGCCAGCAGCCGCGGGGATACAGATACGCAGTATTTT
-	-	TRBV5-1	TRBJ2-1	CASSLSRGLLSYNEQFF	TGCGCCAGCAGCTTATCCCGGGGGCTTCTCTCCTACAATGAGCAGTTCTTC
TRBD1	-	TRBV7-9	TRBJ2-1	CASDRGLNEQFF	TGTGCCTCGGACAGGGGGCTCAATGAGCAGTTCTTC
-	few	TRBV7-9	TRBJ1-2	CASSPTRAQAGYGYTF	TGTGCCAGCAGCCCTACGCGGGCTCAGGCAGGCTATGGCTACACCTTC
TRBD2	-	TRBV3-1	TRBJ2-1	CASSQEAGGSNEQFF	TGTGCCAGCAGCCAAGAAGCGGGGGGCAGCAATGAGCAGTTCTTC
-	-	TRBV7-9	TRBJ1-5	CASSPEGFRDQPQHF	TGTGCCAGCTCACCAGAGGGATTTAGGGATCAGCCCCAGCATTTT
-	many	TRBV5-1	TRBJ2-5	CASSLAMETQYF	TGCGCCAGCAGCTTGGCGATGGAGACCCAGTACTTC
-	many	TRBV7-6	TRBJ2-3	CASSPRTTDTQYF	TGTGCCAGCAGCCCCAGGACTACAGATACGCAGTATTTT
-	few	TRBV7-2	TRBJ1-2	CASSLGTAFYGYTF	TGTGCCAGCAGCTTAGGGACAGCCTTCTATGGCTACACCTTC
-	few	TRBV6-5	TRBJ2-7	CASSYSEPGRYEQYF	TGTGCCAGCAGTTACTCGGAACCGGGACGCTACGAGCAGTACTTC
TRBD1	-	TRBV29-1	TRBJ1-1	CSVEDLDRVSAFF	TGCAGCGTTGAAGACCTTGACAGGGTATCAGCTTTCTTT
-	few	TRBV28	TRBJ2-3	CASRSYTQYF	TGTGCCAGCAGGTCTTATACGCAGTATTTT
-	few	TRBV5-5	TRBJ1-2	CASSLESADGDIFYGYTF	TGTGCCAGCAGCTTGGAGTCGGCGGACGGTGACATTTTCTATGGCTACACCTTC
-	few	TRBV10-3	TRBJ2-2	CAISESFGAGKNTGELFF	TGTGCCATCAGTGAGTCCTTCGGGGCGGGGAAGAACACCGGGGAGCTGTTTTTT
TRBD2	few	TRBV20-1	TRBJ2-1	CSARDPSGVGDEQFF	TGCAGTGCTAGAGATCCTAGCGGGGTGGGCGATGAGCAGTTCTTC
TRBD1	-	TRBV28	TRBJ1-2	CASSHRRTGFYGYTF	TGTGCCAGCAGCCACCGTAGGACAGGATTCTATGGCTACACCTTC
TRBD1	-	TRBV2	TRBJ1-2	CASLPGTGGHGYTF	TGTGCCAGCTTGCCCGGGACAGGGGGTCATGGCTACACCTTC
TRBD1	few	TRBV6-5	TRBJ2-1	CASSLTGGKSYNEQFF	TGTGCCAGCAGTTTAACAGGGGGCAAGTCCTACAATGAGCAGTTCTTC
TRBD2	-	TRBV10-3	TRBJ2-7	CAIRAGGGYEQYF	TGTGCCATCAGGGCGGGAGGCGGGTACGAGCAGTACTTC